The present T cell receptor (beta chain) was sequenced within a study of blood T cell repertoires in COVID-19. For the study at large: There were acute and convalescent COVID-19 samples, and they came from the United States, Italy and Spain. T cells, B-cell-depleted T cells, or PBMCs supplied cDNA or gDNA.

In the source study's methods: Quantification of nucleated cells was approximated via reference gene primer amplification. Profiling relied on immunoSEQ multiplex PCR, and the TCRdb table lists in-frame clones only, not all of them. Clone size and V and J calls were adopted from that table, with D and trimming inferred from the DNA. The data hold approximately 190,000 clones, with approximately 86% observed a single time. V shed 2 bases and J shed 3 bases, with 10 bases lying between them. The CDR3 is 15 residues long. CDR1 and CDR2 from the germline V gene are MNHEY and SVGAGI. Sequenced sample: peripheral blood. The sequence came from a man between 65 and 85 years old with active or convalescent COVID-19. The genes are TRBV6-5 and TRBJ1-4; no definite D call. CDR3 bases: TGTGCCAGCAGTTACAGCCCCACCTCTAATGAAAAACTGTTTTTT. Protein: CASSYSPTSNEKLFF.